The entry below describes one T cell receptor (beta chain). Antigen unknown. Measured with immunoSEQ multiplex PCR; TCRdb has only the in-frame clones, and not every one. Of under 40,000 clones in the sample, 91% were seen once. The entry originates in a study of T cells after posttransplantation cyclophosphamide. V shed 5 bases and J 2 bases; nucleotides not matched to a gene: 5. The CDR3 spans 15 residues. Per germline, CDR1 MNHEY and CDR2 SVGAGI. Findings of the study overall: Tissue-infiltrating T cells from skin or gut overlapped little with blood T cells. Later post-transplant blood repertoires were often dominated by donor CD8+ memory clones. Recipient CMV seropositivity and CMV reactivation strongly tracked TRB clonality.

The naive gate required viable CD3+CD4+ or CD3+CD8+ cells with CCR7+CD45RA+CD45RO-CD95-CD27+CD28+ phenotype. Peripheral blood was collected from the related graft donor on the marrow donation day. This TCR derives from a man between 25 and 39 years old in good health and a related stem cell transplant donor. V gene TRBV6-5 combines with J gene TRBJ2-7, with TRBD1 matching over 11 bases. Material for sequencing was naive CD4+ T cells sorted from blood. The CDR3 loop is CASSTDRGPPYEQYF. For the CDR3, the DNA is TGTGCCAGCAGTACGGACAGGGGGCCCCCCTACGAGCAGTACTTC.